This record covers a single TCR beta chain. The data belong to a study of cytomegalovirus exposure and HLA in healthy donors. On the study more broadly: The same platform as the approximately 670 first-cohort repertoires was used for the 110 or so validation repertoires, a later analysis reported.

This CDR3 is built from 13 residues. Deletions cut 0 bases from V and 3 bases from J, with 6 bases between. Per germline, CDR1 SGHKS and CDR2 YYEKEE (reference sequence). Assay: immunoSEQ multiplex PCR; the TCRdb copy retains only in-frame clones and omits some. The sample has some 290,000 clones, 88% seen once. The chain is built from TRBV5-5 and TRBJ2-5; no clear D gene. This sequence originates from a man aged 25 to 40 in good health and CMV-seronegative. The specimen sequenced was PBMCs. CDR3 protein: CASSLAREETQYF. The CDR3 bases are TGTGCCAGCAGCTTGGCACGGGAAGAGACCCAGTACTTC.